The present T cell receptor beta chain was sequenced within a study of blood T cell repertoires in COVID-19. Study-level background: Samples taken during acute and convalescent COVID-19 were collected in the United States, Italy and Spain. Nucleic acid was either cDNA or gDNA, and it came from T cells, B-cell-depleted T cells, or PBMCs.

Per the original methods: Nucleated cell counts were estimated from reference gene primer amplification. Assay: immunoSEQ multiplex PCR; the TCRdb copy retains only in-frame clones and omits some. That table is the source of V, J and clone size, and D and trimming were worked out from the DNA. The data contain about 64,000 clones, approximately 84% of them seen just once; the ten biggest clones take up approximately 3%. The V gene end was trimmed by 5 bases and the J gene end by 2 bases; junction bases not matched to a gene: 14. The CDR3 sequence is 19 residues long. CDR1 is SGHTA, CDR2 FQGTGA, per germline.

The specimen was peripheral blood. The TCR comes from a man aged 50-59 years with active COVID-19. The chain uses TRBV7-3 and TRBJ2-3; 12 bases line up with TRBD2. The CDR3 sequence is CASSPGLAGPATYTDTQYF. The CDR3 DNA follows: TGTGCCAGCAGCCCCGGACTAGCGGGACCAGCCACCTACACAGATACGCAGTATTTT.